Detailed here is one T cell receptor (beta chain). What it binds is unknown. A much larger clone differs by one base, so this may be a read error. The authors used roughly 600 ng of bulk tumor genomic DNA per sample as template. During surgery, several far-apart biopsies were obtained from every primary tumor. Surgery that was curative in intent was performed on patients with untreated, newly diagnosed non-small cell lung cancer. A total of around 15 patients with newly diagnosed non-small cell lung cancer, all of whom were undergoing surgery with curative intent, made up the donors. CDR1 is SGHRS, CDR2 YFSETQ, per germline. This CDR3 region has 13 residues. V was trimmed by 1 base and J by 4 bases, leaving 6 bases between them. Multiplex PCR employing 32 V and 13 J primers generated amplicons of the TCR beta CDR3. TCRdb redid the calling of the multiplex PCR reads with MiXCR, one entry per CDR3 protein. The data show around 19,000 distinct CDR3 sequences, approximately 26% seen once.

This entry belongs to a study of immune heterogeneity within non-small cell lung tumors. Across the study: A handful of squamous cell carcinomas, 9 to 10 non-squamous carcinomas and 1 not otherwise specified made up the tumors. Points from the study as a whole: Identical dominant CDR3 beta clonotypes spanned tumor sites within a patient, beside site-unique high-frequency clones.

Sequencing was carried out using lung tumor tissue. The rearrangement uses TRBV5-1 and TRBJ1-5; D unclear. The sequence was obtained from a man aged 40-55 years with non-small cell lung cancer. The CDR3 is CASSLYWNQPQHF. The DNA of the CDR3 is TGCGCCAGCAGCTTGTATTGGAATCAGCCCCAGCATTTT.